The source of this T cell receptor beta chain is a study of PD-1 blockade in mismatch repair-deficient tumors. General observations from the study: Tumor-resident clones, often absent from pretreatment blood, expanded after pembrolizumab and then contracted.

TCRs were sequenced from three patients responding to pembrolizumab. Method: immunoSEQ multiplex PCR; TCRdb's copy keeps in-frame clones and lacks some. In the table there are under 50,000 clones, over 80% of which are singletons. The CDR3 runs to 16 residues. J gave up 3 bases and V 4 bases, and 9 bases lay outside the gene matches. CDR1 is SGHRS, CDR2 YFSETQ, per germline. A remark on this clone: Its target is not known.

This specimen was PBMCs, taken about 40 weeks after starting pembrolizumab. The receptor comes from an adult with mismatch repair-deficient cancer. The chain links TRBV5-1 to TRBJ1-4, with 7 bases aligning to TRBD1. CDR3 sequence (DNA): TGCGCCAGCAGCACCGGACAGGTTTCGGCTAATGAAAAACTGTTTTTT. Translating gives CASSTGQVSANEKLFF.